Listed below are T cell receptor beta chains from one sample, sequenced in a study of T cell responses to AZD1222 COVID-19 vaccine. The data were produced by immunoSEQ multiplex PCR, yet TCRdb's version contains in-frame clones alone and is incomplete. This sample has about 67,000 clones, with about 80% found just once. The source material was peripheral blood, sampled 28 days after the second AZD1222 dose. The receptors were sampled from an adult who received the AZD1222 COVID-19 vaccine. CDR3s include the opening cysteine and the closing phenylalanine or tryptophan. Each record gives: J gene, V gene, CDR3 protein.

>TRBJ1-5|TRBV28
CASSLQGYSNQPQHF
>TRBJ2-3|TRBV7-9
CASSPRPGSTDTQYF
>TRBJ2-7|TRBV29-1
CSVEDQWGIGNEQYF
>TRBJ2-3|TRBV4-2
CASSQEWSTDTQYF
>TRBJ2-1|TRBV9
CASTSSRGGAVEQFF
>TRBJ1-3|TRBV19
CASSMYSSGNTIYF
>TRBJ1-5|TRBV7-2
CASSLGQFNQPQHF
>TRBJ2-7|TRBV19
CASSLWTGVAYEQYF
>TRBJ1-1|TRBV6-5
CASSYWDREGTEAFF
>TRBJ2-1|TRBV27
CASTGLAGGPGNEQFF
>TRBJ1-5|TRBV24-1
CATSDLNSNQPQHF
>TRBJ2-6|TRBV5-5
CASSSILTGFSGANVLTF
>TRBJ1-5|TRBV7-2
CASSLHGYQPQHF
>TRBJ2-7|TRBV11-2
CASSLVWDGTGRVEQYF
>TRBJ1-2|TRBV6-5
CASSNLPPGQYVYTF
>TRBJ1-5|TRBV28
CASSSEQDLPRLRQPQHF
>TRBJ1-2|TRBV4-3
CASSQDLRGNGYTF
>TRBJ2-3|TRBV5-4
CASSAGLAGGPDTQYF
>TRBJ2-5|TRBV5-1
CASSSYGAREETQYF
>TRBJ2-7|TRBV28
CASSFLRYEQYF
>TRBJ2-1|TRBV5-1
CASSFPPGSSYNEQFF
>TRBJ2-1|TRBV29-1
CSVDGISYNEQFF
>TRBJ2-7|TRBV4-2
CPSSQHDWGTGKPYEQYF
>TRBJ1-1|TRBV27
CASSLRAANTEAFF
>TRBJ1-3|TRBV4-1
CASSQDWAGGIPGNTIYF
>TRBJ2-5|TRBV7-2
CASSLGSLGLQETQYF
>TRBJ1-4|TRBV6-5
CASSYVGEKLFF
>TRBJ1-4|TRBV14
CASSPRGTNEKLFF
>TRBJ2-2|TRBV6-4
CARGTGGELFF
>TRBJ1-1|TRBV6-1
CASSEGVGWETEAFF
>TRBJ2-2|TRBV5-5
CASTDRDRVFSGELFF
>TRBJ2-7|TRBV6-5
CASSRLQGGDEQYF
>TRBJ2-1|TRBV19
CASSHRGHYNEQFF
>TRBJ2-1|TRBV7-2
CASSLVGGASAYNEQFF
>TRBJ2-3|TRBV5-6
CASSLEWGTDTQYF
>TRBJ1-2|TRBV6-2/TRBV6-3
CASSYGRTNYGYTF
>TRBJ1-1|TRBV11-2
CASSLSGGQEAFF
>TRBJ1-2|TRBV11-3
CALLPNYGYTF
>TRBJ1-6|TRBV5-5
CASSPGGTGPSSYNSPLHF
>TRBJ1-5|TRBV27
CASSLWYRANQPQHF
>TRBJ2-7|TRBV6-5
CASRSDRGAYEQYF
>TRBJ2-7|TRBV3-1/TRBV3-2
CASSPRDGPYEQYF
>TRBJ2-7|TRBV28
CASSPGSSSYEQYF
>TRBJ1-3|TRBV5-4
CASSLENSGNTIYF
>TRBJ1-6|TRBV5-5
CASSSPTPTDTNSPLHF
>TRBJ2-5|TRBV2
CASVGTSGTQETQYF
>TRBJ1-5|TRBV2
CASSSSSTVQPQHF